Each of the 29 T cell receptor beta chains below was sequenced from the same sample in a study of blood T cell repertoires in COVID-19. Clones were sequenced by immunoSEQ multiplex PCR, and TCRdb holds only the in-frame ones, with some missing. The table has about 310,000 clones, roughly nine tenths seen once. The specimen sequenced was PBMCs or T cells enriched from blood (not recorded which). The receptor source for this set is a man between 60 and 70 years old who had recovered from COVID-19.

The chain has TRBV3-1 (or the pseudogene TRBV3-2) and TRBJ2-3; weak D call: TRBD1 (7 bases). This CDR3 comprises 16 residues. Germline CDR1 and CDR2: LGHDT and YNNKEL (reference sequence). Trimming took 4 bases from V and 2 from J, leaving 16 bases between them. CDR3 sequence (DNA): TGTGCCAGCAGCCCCAGGGGGGCTTACCCCACAGATACGCAGTATTTT. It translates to CASSPRGAYPTDTQYF.

The DNA of the CDR3 is TGCGCCAGCACCCGGACAGGGGTCAATGAGCAGTTCTTC. It yields the protein CASTRTGVNEQFF. This chain connects TRBV5-1 to TRBJ2-1, with TRBD1 identical over 9 bases. Per the germline V gene, CDR1 is SGHRS and CDR2 is YFSETQ. The CDR3 is made up of 13 amino acids. V shed 6 bases, J shed 6 bases, and the junction held 4 bases outside the gene matches.

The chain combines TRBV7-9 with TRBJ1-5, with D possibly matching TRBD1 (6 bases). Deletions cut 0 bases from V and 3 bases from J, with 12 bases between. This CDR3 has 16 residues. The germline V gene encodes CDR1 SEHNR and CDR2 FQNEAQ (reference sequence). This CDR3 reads CASSLAQGRNNQPQHF. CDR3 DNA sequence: TGTGCCAGCAGCTTAGCTCAGGGGCGGAACAATCAGCCCCAGCATTTT.

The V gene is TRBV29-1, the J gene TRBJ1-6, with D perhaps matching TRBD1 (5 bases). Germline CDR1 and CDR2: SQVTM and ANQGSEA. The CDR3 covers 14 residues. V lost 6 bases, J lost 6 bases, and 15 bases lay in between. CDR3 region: CSVRTAGLNSPLHF. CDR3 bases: TGCAGCGTCCGTACGGCAGGGCTTAATTCACCCCTCCACTTT.

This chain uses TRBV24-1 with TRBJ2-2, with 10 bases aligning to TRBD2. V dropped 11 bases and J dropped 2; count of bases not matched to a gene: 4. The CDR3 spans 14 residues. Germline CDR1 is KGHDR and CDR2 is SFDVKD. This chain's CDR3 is CARRTSGNTGELFF. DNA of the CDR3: TGTGCCAGGAGGACTAGCGGCAACACCGGGGAGCTGTTTTTT.

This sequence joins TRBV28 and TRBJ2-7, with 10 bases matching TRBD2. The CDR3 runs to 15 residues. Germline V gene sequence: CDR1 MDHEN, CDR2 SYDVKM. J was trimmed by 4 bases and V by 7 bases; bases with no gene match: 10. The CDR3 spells CASIRGAGGFYEQYF. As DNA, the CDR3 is TGTGCCAGCATCCGGGGAGCGGGAGGGTTTTACGAGCAGTACTTC.

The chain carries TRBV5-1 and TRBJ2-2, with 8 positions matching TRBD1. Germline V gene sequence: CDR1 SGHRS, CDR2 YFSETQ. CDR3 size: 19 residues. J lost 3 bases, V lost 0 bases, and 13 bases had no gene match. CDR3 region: CASSLGTGPRRDDTGELFF. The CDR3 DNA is TGCGCCAGCAGCTTGGGGACAGGGCCCCGGCGGGACGACACCGGGGAGCTGTTTTTT.

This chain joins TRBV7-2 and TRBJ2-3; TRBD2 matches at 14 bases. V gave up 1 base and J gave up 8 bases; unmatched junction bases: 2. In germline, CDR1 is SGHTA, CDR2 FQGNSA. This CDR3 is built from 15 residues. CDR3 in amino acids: CASSLGTSGRTTQYF. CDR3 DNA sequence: TGTGCCAGCAGCTTAGGGACTAGCGGGAGGACTACGCAGTATTTT.

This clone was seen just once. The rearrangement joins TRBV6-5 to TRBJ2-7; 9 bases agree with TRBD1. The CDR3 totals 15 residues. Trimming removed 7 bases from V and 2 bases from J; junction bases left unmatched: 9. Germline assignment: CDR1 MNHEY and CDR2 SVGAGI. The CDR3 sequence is CASKLNRDRAYEQYF. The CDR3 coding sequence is TGTGCCAGCAAACTAAACCGGGACAGGGCCTACGAGCAGTACTTC.

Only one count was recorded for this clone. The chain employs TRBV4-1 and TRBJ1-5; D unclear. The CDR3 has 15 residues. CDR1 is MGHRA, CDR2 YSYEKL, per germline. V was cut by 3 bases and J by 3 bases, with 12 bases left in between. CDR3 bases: TGCGCCAGCAGCCACGGGTCCAGAGACAATCAGCCCCAGCATTTT. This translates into CASSHGSRDNQPQHF.

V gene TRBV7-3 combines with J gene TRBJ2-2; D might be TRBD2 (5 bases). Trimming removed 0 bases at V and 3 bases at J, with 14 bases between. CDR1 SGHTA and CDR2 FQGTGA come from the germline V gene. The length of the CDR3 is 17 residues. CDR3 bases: TGTGCCAGCAGCTTAACGAGTCCGCGGGCCTACACCGGGGAGCTGTTTTTT. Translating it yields CASSLTSPRAYTGELFF.

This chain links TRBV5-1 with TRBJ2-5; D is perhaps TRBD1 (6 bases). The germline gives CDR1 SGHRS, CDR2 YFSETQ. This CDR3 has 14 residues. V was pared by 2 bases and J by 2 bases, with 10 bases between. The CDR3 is CASSLQDRQETQYF. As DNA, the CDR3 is TGCGCCAGCAGCTTACAAGACAGGCAAGAGACCCAGTACTTC.

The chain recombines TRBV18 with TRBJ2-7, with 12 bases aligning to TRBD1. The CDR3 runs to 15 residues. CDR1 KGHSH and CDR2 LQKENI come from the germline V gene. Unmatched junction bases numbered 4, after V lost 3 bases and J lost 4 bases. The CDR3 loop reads CASSPGTGGEYEQYF. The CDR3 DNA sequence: TGTGCCAGCTCACCCGGGACAGGGGGCGAATACGAGCAGTACTTC.

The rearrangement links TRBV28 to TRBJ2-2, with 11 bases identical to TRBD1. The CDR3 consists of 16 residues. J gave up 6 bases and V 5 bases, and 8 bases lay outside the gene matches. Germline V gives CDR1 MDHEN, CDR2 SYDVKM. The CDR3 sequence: CASSPWTGGAAGELFF. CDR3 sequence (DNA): TGTGCCAGCAGTCCTTGGACAGGGGGCGCAGCCGGGGAGCTGTTTTTT.

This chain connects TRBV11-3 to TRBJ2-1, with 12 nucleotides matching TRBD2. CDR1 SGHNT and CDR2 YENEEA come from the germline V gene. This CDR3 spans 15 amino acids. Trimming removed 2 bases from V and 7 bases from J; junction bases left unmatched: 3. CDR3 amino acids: CASSLRLAGGNEQFF. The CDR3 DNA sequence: TGTGCCAGCAGCTTACGGCTAGCGGGAGGGAATGAGCAGTTCTTC.

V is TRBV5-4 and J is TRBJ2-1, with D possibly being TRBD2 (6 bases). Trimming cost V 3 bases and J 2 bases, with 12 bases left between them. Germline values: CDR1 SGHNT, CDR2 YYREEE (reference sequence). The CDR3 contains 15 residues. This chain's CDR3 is CASSSGTGTYNEQFF. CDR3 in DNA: TGTGCCAGCAGCTCGGGGACTGGAACCTACAATGAGCAGTTCTTC.

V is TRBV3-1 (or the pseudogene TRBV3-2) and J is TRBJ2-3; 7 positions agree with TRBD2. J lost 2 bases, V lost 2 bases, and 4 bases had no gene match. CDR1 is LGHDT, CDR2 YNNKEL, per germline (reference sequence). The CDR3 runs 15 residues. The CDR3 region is CASSQPSGDTDTQYF. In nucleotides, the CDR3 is TGTGCCAGCAGCCAACCTAGCGGAGACACAGATACGCAGTATTTT.

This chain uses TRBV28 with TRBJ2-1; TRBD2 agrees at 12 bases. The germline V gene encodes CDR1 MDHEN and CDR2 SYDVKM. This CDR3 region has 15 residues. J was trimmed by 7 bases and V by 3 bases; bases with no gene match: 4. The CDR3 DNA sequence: TGTGCCAGCAGTTTTCTAGCGGGAGGGCGGAATGAGCAGTTCTTC. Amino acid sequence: CASSFLAGGRNEQFF. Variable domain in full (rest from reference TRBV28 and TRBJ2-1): DVKVTQSSRYLVKRTGEKVFLECVQDMDHENMFWYRQDPGLGLRLIYFSYDVKMKEKGDIPEGYSVSREKKERFSLILESASTNQTSMYLCASSFLAGGRNEQFFGPGTRLTVL.

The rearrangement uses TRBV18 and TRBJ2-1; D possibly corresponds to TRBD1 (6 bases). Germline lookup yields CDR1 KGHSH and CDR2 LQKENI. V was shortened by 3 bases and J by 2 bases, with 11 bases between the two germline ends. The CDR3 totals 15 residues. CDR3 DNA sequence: TGTGCCAGCTCACCCGGACAGCAAACCTACAATGAGCAGTTCTTC. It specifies CASSPGQQTYNEQFF.

The CDR3, as DNA: TGTGCCAGCAGCCAAGAATTGGGACTAGCGTCCTACGAGCAGTACTTC. It encodes CASSQELGLASYEQYF. The V and J genes are TRBV14 and TRBJ2-7; 10 bases match TRBD2. This CDR3 is 16 amino acids long. V was clipped by 0 bases and J by 1 base; unmatched bases: 3. The germline V gene encodes CDR1 SGHDN and CDR2 FVKESK.

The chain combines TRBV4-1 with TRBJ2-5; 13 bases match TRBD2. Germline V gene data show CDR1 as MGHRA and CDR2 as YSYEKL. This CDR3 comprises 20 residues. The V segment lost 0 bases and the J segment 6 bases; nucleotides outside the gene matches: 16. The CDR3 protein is CASSQEPQGLAGLSLKTQYF. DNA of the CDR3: TGCGCCAGCAGCCAAGAACCACAGGGACTAGCGGGGCTGAGTCTTAAGACCCAGTACTTC.

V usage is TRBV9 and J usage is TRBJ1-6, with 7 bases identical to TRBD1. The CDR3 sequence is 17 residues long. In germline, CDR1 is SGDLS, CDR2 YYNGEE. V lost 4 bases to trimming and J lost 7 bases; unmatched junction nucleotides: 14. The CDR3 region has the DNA TGTGCCAGCAGCCCATCCGGGACAGCTTATCTGAATTCACCCCTCCACTTT. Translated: CASSPSGTAYLNSPLHF.

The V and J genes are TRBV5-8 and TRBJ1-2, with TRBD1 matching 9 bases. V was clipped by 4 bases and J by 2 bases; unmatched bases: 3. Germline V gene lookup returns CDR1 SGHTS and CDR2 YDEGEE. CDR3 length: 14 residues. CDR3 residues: CASSGGQGNYGYTF. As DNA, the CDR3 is TGTGCCAGCAGCGGGGGACAGGGAAACTATGGCTACACCTTC. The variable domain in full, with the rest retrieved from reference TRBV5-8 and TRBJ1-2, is EAGVTQSPTHLIKTRGQQATLRCSPISGHTSVYWYQQALGLGLQFLLWYDEGEERNRGNFPPRFSGRQFPNYSSELNVNALELEDSALYLCASSGGQGNYGYTFGSGTRLTVV.

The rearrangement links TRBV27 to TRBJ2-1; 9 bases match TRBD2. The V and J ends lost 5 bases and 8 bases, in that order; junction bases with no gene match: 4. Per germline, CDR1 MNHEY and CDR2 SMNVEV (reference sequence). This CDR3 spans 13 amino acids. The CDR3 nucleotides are TGTGCCAGCAGTGGGACTAGCAAGTATGAGCAGTTCTTC. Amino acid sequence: CASSGTSKYEQFF.

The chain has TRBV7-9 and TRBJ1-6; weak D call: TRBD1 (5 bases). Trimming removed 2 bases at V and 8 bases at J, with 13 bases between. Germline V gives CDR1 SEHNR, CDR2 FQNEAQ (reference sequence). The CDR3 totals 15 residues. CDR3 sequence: CASSLIPGGDSPLHF. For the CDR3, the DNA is TGTGCCAGCAGCTTAATCCCCGGGGGTGATTCACCCCTCCACTTT.

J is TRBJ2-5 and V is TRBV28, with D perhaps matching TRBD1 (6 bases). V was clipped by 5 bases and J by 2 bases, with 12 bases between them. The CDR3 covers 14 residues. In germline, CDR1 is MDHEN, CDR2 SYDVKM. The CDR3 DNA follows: TGTGCCAGCAGTGCCGGGACACCTCAAGAGACCCAGTACTTC. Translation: CASSAGTPQETQYF.

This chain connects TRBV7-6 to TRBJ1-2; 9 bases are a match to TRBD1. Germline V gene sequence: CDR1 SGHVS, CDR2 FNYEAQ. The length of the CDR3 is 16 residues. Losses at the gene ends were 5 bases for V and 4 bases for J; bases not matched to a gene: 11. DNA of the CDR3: TGTGCCAGCAGCCTCGGCCCACCGGGACAGGGCTATGGCTACACCTTC. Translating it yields CASSLGPPGQGYGYTF.

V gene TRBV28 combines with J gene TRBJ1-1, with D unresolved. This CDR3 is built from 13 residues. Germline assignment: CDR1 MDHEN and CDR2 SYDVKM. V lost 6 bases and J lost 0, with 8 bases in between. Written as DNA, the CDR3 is TGTGCCAGCAGGATCCTAATGAACACTGAAGCTTTCTTT. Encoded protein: CASRILMNTEAFF.

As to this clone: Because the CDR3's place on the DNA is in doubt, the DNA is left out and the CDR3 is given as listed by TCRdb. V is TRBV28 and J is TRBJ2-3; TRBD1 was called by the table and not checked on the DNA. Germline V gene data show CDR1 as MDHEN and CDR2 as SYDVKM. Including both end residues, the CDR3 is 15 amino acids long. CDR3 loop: CASSSSGQVRGTQYF.